Below, 32 T cell receptor beta chains from the same sample are listed, as sequenced in a study of blood T cell repertoires in COVID-19. Repertoires were generated with immunoSEQ multiplex PCR, while TCRdb's copy carries only in-frame clones and drops some. The sample consists of approximately 240,000 clones, roughly 80% of them appearing once. Sequencing used peripheral blood. All receptors derive from a woman in her 30s who had recovered from COVID-19.

This chain joins TRBV2 and TRBJ1-4, with a weak D call TRBD1 (5 bases). Germline values: CDR1 SNHLY, CDR2 FYNNEI. Trimming removed 7 bases at V and 1 base at J, with 7 bases between. The CDR3 spans 13 residues. This chain's CDR3 is CASTRGTNEKLFF. The CDR3 DNA follows: TGTGCCAGCACAAGGGGAACTAATGAAAAACTGTTTTTT. Using reference TRBV2 and TRBJ1-4 for the parts outside the CDR3, the full variable domain is EPEVTQTPSHQVTQMGQEVILRCVPISNHLYFYWYRQILGQKVEFLVSFYNNEISEKSEIFDDQFSVERPDGSNFTLKIRSTKLEDSAMYFCASTRGTNEKLFFGSGTQLSVL.

The CDR3 loop is CASSWTGDTEAFF. Here the CDR3 DNA reads TGTGCCAGCAGCTGGACAGGGGACACTGAAGCTTTCTTT. The J gene is TRBJ1-1, the V gene TRBV7-9; 9 nucleotides line up with TRBD1. J lost 3 bases, V lost 4 bases, and 0 bases had no gene match. The germline CDR1 and CDR2 sequences are SEHNR and FQNEAQ (reference sequence). This CDR3 comprises 13 residues. The full variable domain, completed using reference TRBV7-9 and TRBJ1-1, is DTGVSQNPRHKITKRGQNVTFRCDPISEHNRLYWYRQTLGQGPEFLTYFQNEAQLEKSRLLSDRFSAERPKGSFSTLEIQRTEQGDSAMYLCASSWTGDTEAFFGQGTRLTVV.

In DNA, the CDR3 is TGTGCCAGCAGCGTAGGGGGCGGTCAGGGGAATGAGCAGTTCTTC. It codes for CASSVGGGQGNEQFF. The chain carries TRBV9 and TRBJ2-1; the D gene is possibly TRBD1 (6 bases). Germline V CDR1 and CDR2: SGDLS, YYNGEE. Trimming shortened V by 0 bases and J by 7 bases, and 14 bases separated the two germline ends. CDR3 length: 15 amino acids.

This sequence joins TRBV9 and TRBJ1-3; the D is unclear. This CDR3 has 14 amino acids. CDR1 is SGDLS, CDR2 YYNGEE, per germline. V lost 4 bases to trimming and J lost 4 bases, with 12 bases between them. CDR3 loop: CASSSGVLGNTIYF. DNA of the CDR3: TGTGCCAGCAGCTCCGGGGTGCTCGGAAACACCATATATTTT.

The CDR3 reads CASSKQGWEKLFF. CDR3 bases: TGTGCCAGCAGCAAACAGGGTTGGGAAAAACTGTTTTTT. The chain is built from TRBV28 and TRBJ1-4; TRBD1 might be the D (6 bases). Germline values: CDR1 MDHEN, CDR2 SYDVKM. V was cut by 6 bases and J by 8 bases, with 13 bases left in between. The CDR3 spans 13 residues.

The V call is TRBV6-5, the J call TRBJ2-7, with 13 positions matching TRBD2. The junction had 3 bases not matched to a gene; V was cut back by 4 bases and J by 3 bases. This CDR3 spans 15 amino acids. CDR1 MNHEY and CDR2 SVGAGI come from the germline V gene. In DNA, the CDR3 is TGTGCCAGCAGTTTGGGACTAGCGGGAAACTACGAGCAGTACTTC. This codes for CASSLGLAGNYEQYF.

This chain joins TRBV3-1 (or the pseudogene TRBV3-2) and TRBJ2-1; TRBD2 agrees at 13 bases. Germline V gene lookup returns CDR1 LGHDT and CDR2 YNNKEL (reference sequence). V gave up 1 base and J gave up 7 bases; unmatched junction bases: 7. This CDR3 comprises 17 residues. The CDR3 DNA reads as TGTGCCAGCAGCCAAGCGGAGGGACTAGCGGGAATGAATGAGCAGTTCTTC. It is translated as CASSQAEGLAGMNEQFF.

As to this clone: This CDR3 is also generated by other DNA sequences in the sample. The chain combines TRBV5-1 with TRBJ2-7, with 11 positions matching TRBD2. Germline CDR1 SGHRS, CDR2 YFSETQ. There are 14 residues in the CDR3. V dropped 3 bases and J dropped 3; count of bases not matched to a gene: 2. Here the CDR3 DNA reads TGCGCCAGCAGCTCAACTAGCGGGAGCTACGAGCAGTACTTC. Residues: CASSSTSGSYEQYF.

This clone was counted between two and nine times. The chain carries TRBV30 and TRBJ2-3; D is unclear. The CDR3 is 13 amino acids. Germline V gene sequence: CDR1 GTSNPN, CDR2 SVGIG (reference sequence). Trimming shortened V by 0 bases and J by 2 bases, and 6 bases separated the two germline ends. CDR3 sequence (DNA): TGTGCCTGGAGTGTAGGAGCCACAGATACGCAGTATTTT. Its translation: CAWSVGATDTQYF.

The gene calls are TRBV28 and TRBJ1-2; D unclear. This CDR3 spans 16 amino acids. V lost 5 bases and J lost 5, with 21 bases in between. Germline V lookup: CDR1 MDHEN, CDR2 SYDVKM. Here the CDR3 reads CASSPNHRRGDYGYTF. CDR3 sequence (DNA): TGTGCCAGCAGTCCGAACCATCGGCGGGGAGATTATGGCTACACCTTC.

The V call is TRBV24-1, the J call TRBJ2-3, with 7 bases aligning to TRBD2. Germline assignment: CDR1 KGHDR and CDR2 SFDVKD. With 5 bases clipped from V and 2 bases from J, the junction kept 6 bases outside the gene matches. The CDR3 has 15 amino acids. This chain's CDR3 is CATSGGLAVTDTQYF. CDR3 DNA: TGTGCCACCAGTGGGGGTCTAGCGGTCACAGATACGCAGTATTTT.

The rearrangement joins TRBV15 to TRBJ2-1; D is perhaps TRBD2 (6 bases). The CDR3 has 15 residues. Germline-derived CDR1 and CDR2 are LNHNV and YYDKDF (reference sequence). With 1 base removed from V and 1 base from J, the gap between germline ends came to 8 bases. The CDR3 region is CATSRVRGSYNEQFF. The DNA of the CDR3 is TGTGCCACCAGCAGAGTACGGGGGTCCTACAATGAGCAGTTCTTC.

The J gene is TRBJ1-1, the V gene TRBV5-1; tentative D call: TRBD1 (5 bases). The germline V gene has CDR1 SGHRS and CDR2 YFSETQ. Trimming shortened V by 1 base and J by 5 bases, and 12 bases separated the two germline ends. The CDR3 covers 14 residues. This CDR3 reads CASSLQGPGTEAFF. The CDR3 nucleotides are TGCGCCAGCAGCTTGCAGGGTCCCGGGACTGAAGCTTTCTTT.

Only a few counts were recorded for this clone. The CDR3 DNA reads as TGTGCCAGCAGCGTAGCCAACGGGGAGCTGTTTTTT. Amino acids: CASSVANGELFF. This sequence joins TRBV9 and TRBJ2-2; D call uncertain. Between the trimmed V and J ends, which lost 0 bases and 7 bases, there was a span of 4 bases. This CDR3 comprises 12 residues. Germline V gene lookup returns CDR1 SGDLS and CDR2 YYNGEE.

The genes are TRBV29-1 and TRBJ1-5, with D perhaps matching TRBD1 (6 bases). V lost 5 bases and J 3 bases, leaving 20 bases between the germline ends. The germline gives CDR1 SQVTM, CDR2 ANQGSEA. The CDR3 length is 16 residues. The CDR3 DNA reads as TGCAGCGTTTCCACCCAGGGAACAGGGAACAATCAGCCCCAGCATTTT. It codes for CSVSTQGTGNNQPQHF.

In its sample, this clone was seen a few times. The J gene is TRBJ1-5, the V gene TRBV5-8, with 10 nucleotides matching TRBD1. Germline V CDR1 and CDR2: SGHTS, YDEGEE. The CDR3 has 16 residues. The V segment lost 4 bases and the J segment 4 bases; nucleotides outside the gene matches: 8. In nucleotides, the CDR3 is TGTGCCAGCAGCGCTCGCTGGACAGGGGGGAATCAGCCCCAGCATTTT. Protein product: CASSARWTGGNQPQHF.

This clone was recorded only once. V and J are TRBV28 and TRBJ1-2; 7 positions agree with TRBD1. The CDR3 has 15 residues. V was pared by 4 bases and J by 4 bases, with 9 bases of the junction left unmatched. Germline loops: CDR1 MDHEN, CDR2 SYDVKM. CDR3 amino acids: CASSSGQAEGYGYTF. In DNA form, the CDR3 reads TGTGCCAGCAGTTCCGGACAGGCTGAGGGCTATGGCTACACCTTC.

This chain links TRBV28 with TRBJ2-5, with D uncertain. Germline CDR1 reads MDHEN; CDR2 reads SYDVKM. The CDR3 spans 11 residues. Trimming took off 6 bases at V and 5 bases at J, with 7 bases between the two ends. CDR3 in DNA: TGTGCCAGCAGCCGCAGGGAGACCCAGTACTTC. Its protein product is CASSRRETQYF.

The rearrangement links TRBV7-2 to TRBJ2-1; perhaps TRBD2 as D (6 bases). Between the trimmed V and J ends, which lost 4 bases and 2 bases, there was a span of 18 bases. The CDR3 has 17 amino acids. Per germline, CDR1 SGHTA and CDR2 FQGNSA. The DNA of the CDR3 is TGTGCCAGCAGCTCAAACCCCCGGGACTCCCCCTACAATGAGCAGTTCTTC. It codes for CASSSNPRDSPYNEQFF. Variable domain in full (rest from reference TRBV7-2 and TRBJ2-1): GAGVSQSPSNKVTEKGKDVELRCDPISGHTALYWYRQSLGQGLEFLIYFQGNSAPDKSGLPSDRFSAERTGGSVSTLTIQRTQQEDSAVYLCASSSNPRDSPYNEQFFGPGTRLTVL.

In this sample, this clone turned up once. V gene TRBV6-4 combines with J gene TRBJ2-5; 10 nucleotides line up with TRBD2. This CDR3 contains 19 residues. V lost 2 bases to trimming and J lost 1 base; unmatched junction nucleotides: 13. Germline values: CDR1 MRHNA, CDR2 SNTAGT. The CDR3 spells CASSDGGGVAGGRQETQYF. Written as DNA, the CDR3 is TGTGCCAGCAGTGACGGAGGGGGGGTAGCGGGAGGACGCCAAGAGACCCAGTACTTC.

V usage is TRBV20-1 and J usage is TRBJ2-5; D is perhaps TRBD2 (5 bases). Germline CDR1 is DFQATT and CDR2 is SNEGSKA (reference sequence). The CDR3 totals 13 residues. Trimming shortened V by 3 bases and J by 5 bases, and 13 bases separated the two germline ends. The CDR3 is CSASSGLKETQYF. CDR3 coding DNA: TGCAGTGCTAGTTCGGGGTTGAAGGAGACCCAGTACTTC.

The chain couples TRBV10-1 to TRBJ1-1, with TRBD1 identical over 9 bases. Germline V CDR1 and CDR2: WNHNN, SYGVQD (reference sequence). The CDR3 runs 13 residues. Trimming removed 5 bases from V and 6 bases from J; junction bases left unmatched: 4. CDR3 nucleotide sequence: TGCGCCAGCAGTATACAGGGGGCCGCTGAAGCTTTCTTT. The encoded protein is CASSIQGAAEAFF.

J is TRBJ2-7 and V is TRBV4-1, with 14 nucleotides matching TRBD2. V shed 1 base, J shed 4 bases, and the junction held 3 bases outside the gene matches. CDR3 length: 16 amino acids. Per germline, CDR1 MGHRA and CDR2 YSYEKL. CDR3 coding DNA: TGCGCCAGCAGCCAAGGTCGACTAGCGGGAGGGTACGAGCAGTACTTC. This encodes CASSQGRLAGGYEQYF.

The chain joins TRBV28 to TRBJ2-7; TRBD2 matches 9 bases. The CDR3 sequence is 15 residues long. Germline values: CDR1 MDHEN, CDR2 SYDVKM. The trim removed 3 bases at V and 7 bases at J, leaving 10 bases unmatched. The DNA for the CDR3 is TGTGCCAGCAGTTTGGGGCGGGAGGGCCTAGGGGAGCAGTACTTC. Translated: CASSLGREGLGEQYF.

The genes are TRBV27 and TRBJ2-3; 8 nucleotides line up with TRBD2. This CDR3 spans 16 amino acids. V was pared by 6 bases and J by 2 bases, with 10 bases of the junction left unmatched. From germline, CDR1 is MNHEY and CDR2 SMNVEV (reference sequence). In DNA form, the CDR3 reads TGTGCCAGCAGCCTACTAGCGGAGGTAGCCACAGATACGCAGTATTTT. This sequence encodes CASSLLAEVATDTQYF.

This clone was observed a handful of times. The gene calls are TRBV10-3 and TRBJ1-5, with 10 bases lining up with TRBD1. V was clipped by 6 bases and J by 5 bases; unmatched bases: 4. The CDR3 covers 14 residues. The V gene's germline CDR1 is ENHRY and CDR2 SYGVKD. CDR3 coding DNA: TGTGCCATCAGCCGCGGACAGGGGGATCAGCCCCAGCATTTT. Amino acids: CAISRGQGDQPQHF.

The chain recombines TRBV6-5 with TRBJ1-6, with a tentative D call TRBD1 (6 bases). CDR1 is MNHEY, CDR2 SVGAGI, per germline. The length of the CDR3 is 15 residues. V lost 6 bases and J lost 0, with 9 bases in between. The CDR3: CASRPDSSYNSPLHF. The CDR3 coding sequence is TGTGCCAGCAGACCGGACAGCTCCTATAATTCACCCCTCCACTTT.

The V call is TRBV28, the J call TRBJ2-7; D might be TRBD2 (5 bases). Germline V lookup: CDR1 MDHEN, CDR2 SYDVKM. The CDR3 contains 11 residues. V was clipped by 5 bases and J by 6 bases, with 8 bases between them. Written as DNA, the CDR3 is TGTGCCAGCAGTGAGGGAGCCGAGCAGTACTTC. Encoded protein: CASSEGAEQYF.

CDR3 DNA sequence: TGTGCCAGCAGTTGGACAGGGCGGAACACTGAAGCTTTCTTT. This codes for CASSWTGRNTEAFF. The rearrangement joins TRBV28 to TRBJ1-1; 8 nucleotides align to TRBD1. The germline CDR1 and CDR2 sequences are MDHEN and SYDVKM. Trimming at V came to 4 bases and at J to 1 base, leaving 2 bases not matched to a gene. The CDR3 covers 14 residues.

The chain uses TRBV2 and TRBJ1-4; D possibly corresponds to TRBD1 (5 bases). Germline V gene data show CDR1 as SNHLY and CDR2 as FYNNEI. The V end was cut by 4 bases, the J end by 11 bases, with 11 bases between. This CDR3 is 12 amino acids long. In DNA form, the CDR3 reads TGTGCCAGCAGTGCAGACAGATTTAAACTGTTTTTT. Translation gives CASSADRFKLFF.

This chain joins TRBV27 and TRBJ2-1; TRBD2 might be the D (5 bases). The CDR3 runs to 13 residues. Germline V gene data show CDR1 as MNHEY and CDR2 as SMNVEV (reference sequence). The V end lost 3 bases, the J end lost 6 bases, and 9 bases lay between the germline ends. CDR3 nucleotide sequence: TGTGCCAGCAGTTTCAGCGGAATCAATGAGCAGTTCTTC. Encoded protein: CASSFSGINEQFF.

V and J are TRBV5-6 and TRBJ2-3; possibly TRBD2 for D (7 bases). The CDR3 covers 17 residues. Per the germline V gene, CDR1 is SGHDT and CDR2 is YYEEEE. Trimming cost V 0 bases and J 1 base, with 15 bases left between them. CDR3 DNA: TGTGCCAGCAGCTTGGATCCGGGGGGCTGGGGCACAGATACGCAGTATTTT. Translating gives CASSLDPGGWGTDTQYF.